The next 15 T cell receptor beta chains were all read from a single sample in a study of blood T cells in healthy people across ages. A J-beta primer mix and a sample-barcoded 5' primer were used in a second PCR of roughly 6 to 11 cycles. One entry per CDR3 protein, called by TCRdb with MiXCR from the 5' RACE reads. The sample yields approximately 800,000 distinct CDR3 sequences, around 45% seen once. Specimen: blood. The receptors here all came from a man aged 80 or over in good health.

The rearrangement uses TRBV20-1 and TRBJ1-1, with D possibly being TRBD1 (6 bases). Germline V lookup: CDR1 DFQATT, CDR2 SNEGSKA (reference sequence). The CDR3 runs to 14 residues. V was pared by 3 bases and J by 0 bases, with 11 bases between. Here the CDR3 reads CSASGTKVNTEAFF. CDR3 in DNA: TGCAGTGCTAGCGGGACAAAGGTGAACACTGAAGCTTTCTTT.

The chain combines TRBV7-6 with TRBJ1-6; TRBD1 matches at 7 bases. The CDR3 has 15 residues. The ends lost 5 bases at V and 6 bases at J; junction bases unmatched: 7. Germline V gives CDR1 SGHVS, CDR2 FNYEAQ. The CDR3 is CASSTGTEINSPLHF. CDR3 bases: TGTGCCAGCAGCACCGGGACAGAAATTAATTCACCCCTCCACTTT.

The CDR3 loop reads CASSGPTSAFF. The CDR3 bases are TGTGCCAGCAGCGGACCGACCTCAGCTTTCTTT. The chain uses TRBV2 and TRBJ1-1; D gene uncertain. V lost 6 bases, J lost 10 bases, and 12 bases lay in between. This CDR3 has 11 residues. Germline loops: CDR1 SNHLY, CDR2 FYNNEI.

Points on this clonotype: This clone may be a read error of a much larger clone one base away. The J gene is TRBJ1-5, the V gene TRBV29-1; D is ambiguous. The CDR3 is made up of 12 amino acids. V lost 7 bases to trimming and J lost 5 bases, with 12 bases between them. The germline V gene encodes CDR1 SQVTM and CDR2 ANQGSEA. DNA for the CDR3: TGCAGCGCTGGGCAGGACTATCAGCCCCAGCATTTT. It translates to CSAGQDYQPQHF.

The rearrangement joins TRBV3-1 to TRBJ1-2; D not certain. Trimming removed 5 bases at V and 8 bases at J, with 15 bases between. The CDR3 spans 13 residues. CDR1 and CDR2 (germline): LGHDT, YNNKEL (reference sequence). The DNA for the CDR3 is TGTGCCAGCAGCGTAACTTATTTATCCGGCTACACCTTC. Protein product: CASSVTYLSGYTF. Full variable domain (missing parts from reference TRBV3-1 and TRBJ1-2): DTAVSQTPKYLVTQMGNDKSIKCEQNLGHDTMYWYKQDSKKFLKIMFSYNNKELIINETVPNRFSPKSPDKAHLNLHINSLELGDSAVYFCASSVTYLSGYTFGSGTRLTVV.

The chain uses TRBV27 and TRBJ2-5, with D maybe TRBD1 (5 bases). Trimming shortened V by 5 bases and J by 11 bases, and 30 bases separated the two germline ends. CDR1 MNHEY and CDR2 SMNVEV come from the germline V gene (reference sequence). The CDR3 has 17 amino acids. The CDR3 sequence: CASSLARTYFHVDEQYF. The CDR3 DNA follows: TGTGCCAGCAGTCTCGCCCGGACATACTTCCATGTGGATGAGCAGTACTTC.

This clonotype has more than one count but fewer than ten. V is TRBV3-1 and J is TRBJ2-7, with D possibly matching TRBD1 (6 bases). Germline CDR1 is LGHDT and CDR2 is YNNKEL (reference sequence). The CDR3 runs 15 residues. Deletions cut 0 bases from V and 3 bases from J, with 12 bases between. CDR3 loop: CASSQEPTGYYEQYF. The CDR3 coding sequence is TGTGCCAGCAGCCAAGAGCCGACAGGATACTACGAGCAGTACTTC.

This chain joins TRBV5-1 and TRBJ2-7; D ambiguous. The germline V and J ends were trimmed by 0 bases and 12 bases, with 16 bases remaining between them. The CDR3 sequence is 13 residues long. Germline values: CDR1 SGHRS, CDR2 YFSETQ. The CDR3 spells CASSLGVRSEGYF. The CDR3, as DNA: TGCGCCAGCAGCTTGGGAGTACGAAGCGAAGGGTACTTC.

With respect to this clonotype: This clone may be a read error of a much larger clone one base away. In DNA form, the CDR3 reads TGCAGTGCTAGCCCCCCTTTGTCCTTACAACCTGGGGCCAACGTCCTGACTTTC. This encodes CSASPPLSLQPGANVLTF. This chain links TRBV20-1 with TRBJ2-6; unclear D gene. CDR3 length: 18 residues. Germline V gene lookup returns CDR1 DFQATT and CDR2 SNEGSKA (reference sequence). V was trimmed by 3 bases and J by 2 bases, leaving 20 bases between them.

For this clonotype: The junction departs from germline at one end; a sequencing error may be responsible. In DNA, the CDR3 is TGCGCCAGCAGCTTGGCCATCGAAGAGACCCGGTACTTC. Residues: CASSLAIEETRYF. The chain joins TRBV5-1 to TRBJ2-5; D is undetermined. Germline V CDR1 and CDR2: SGHRS, YFSETQ. There are 13 residues in the CDR3.

The genes are TRBV24-1 and TRBJ1-2, with 7 positions matching TRBD1. Germline CDR1 is KGHDR and CDR2 is SFDVKD. This CDR3 spans 12 amino acids. V shed 9 bases, J shed 8 bases, and the junction held 8 bases outside the gene matches. The CDR3 is CATWDSLGGYTF. As DNA, the CDR3 is TGTGCCACCTGGGACAGCCTTGGGGGCTACACCTTC.

The table lists this clonotype with a few counts. V and J are TRBV18 and TRBJ1-2, with 9 bases lining up with TRBD1. Germline-derived CDR1 and CDR2 are KGHSH and LQKENI. This CDR3 spans 17 amino acids. V gave up 2 bases and J gave up 3 bases; unmatched junction bases: 10. CDR3 nucleotide sequence: TGTGCCAGCTCACCATCGTACGACAGGGGGGGATACTATGGCTACACCTTC. Translated: CASSPSYDRGGYYGYTF.

The rearrangement uses TRBV6-1 and TRBJ1-1, with TRBD1 as a possible D gene (5 bases). This CDR3 region has 16 residues. The germline V gene encodes CDR1 MNHNS and CDR2 SASEGT. V lost 3 bases and J 0 bases, leaving 14 bases between the germline ends. In DNA form, the CDR3 reads TGTGCCAGCAGTGACAGCCGACAGAGGATGAACACTGAAGCTTTCTTT. This gives the protein CASSDSRQRMNTEAFF.

Comment on this clonotype: The junction shows a germline mismatch at one end, possibly a read error. The chain joins TRBV5-1 to TRBJ2-1, with D perhaps matching TRBD2 (6 bases). Germline V CDR1 and CDR2: SGHRS, YFSETQ. The CDR3 contains 16 residues. CDR3 DNA: TGCGCCAGCAGCTTGGTAGCGGACCCCTCCTACAATGAACAGTTCTTC. Translated, it gives CASSLVADPSYNEQFF. Based on the CDR3 plus reference TRBV5-1 and TRBJ2-1, the full variable domain is KAGVTQTPRYLIKTRGQQVTLSCSPISGHRSVSWYQQTPGQGLQFLFEYFSETQRNKGNFPGRFSGRQFSNSRSEMNVSTLELGDSALYLCASSLVADPSYNEQFFGPGTRLTVL.

The chain joins TRBV2 to TRBJ2-1, with TRBD2 identical over 8 bases. This CDR3 comprises 16 residues. Germline CDR1 and CDR2: SNHLY and FYNNEI. V lost 6 bases and J lost 4; bases outside the gene matches: 11. The CDR3 protein is CASSPKGGLDYNEQFF. Written as DNA, the CDR3 is TGTGCCAGCAGCCCAAAAGGGGGACTAGATTACAATGAGCAGTTCTTC. Full variable domain (remainder filled in from reference TRBV2 and TRBJ2-1): EPEVTQTPSHQVTQMGQEVILRCVPISNHLYFYWYRQILGQKVEFLVSFYNNEISEKSEIFDDQFSVERPDGSNFTLKIRSTKLEDSAMYFCASSPKGGLDYNEQFFGPGTRLTVL.